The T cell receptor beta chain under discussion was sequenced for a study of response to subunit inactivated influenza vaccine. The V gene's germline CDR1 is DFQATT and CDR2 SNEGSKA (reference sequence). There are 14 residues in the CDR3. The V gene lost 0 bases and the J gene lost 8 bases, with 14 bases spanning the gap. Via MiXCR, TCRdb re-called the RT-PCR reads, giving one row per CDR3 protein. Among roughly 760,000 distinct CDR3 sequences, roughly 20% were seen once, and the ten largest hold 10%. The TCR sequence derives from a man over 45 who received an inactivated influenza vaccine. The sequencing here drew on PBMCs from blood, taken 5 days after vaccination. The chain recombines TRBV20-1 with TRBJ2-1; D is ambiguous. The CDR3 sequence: CSARDMGKEYEQFF. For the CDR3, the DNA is TGCAGTGCTAGAGATATGGGAAAGGAGTATGAGCAGTTCTTC.